A selection of T cell receptor beta chains follows, all from one sample in a study of blood T cell repertoires in COVID-19. Clones were read by immunoSEQ multiplex PCR, and TCRdb kept only the in-frame ones, dropping some. Of around 440,000 clones listed, 88% were seen once; the top ten hold roughly 13%. The source material was peripheral blood. These receptors came from a woman aged 45-60 years with COVID-19, enrolled during active disease. Both conserved end residues are part of each CDR3. D genes are given only for firm matches. A row's size may be missing; if present it is once, few, many or a size class.

cdr3_nt,cdr3_aa,j_call,clone_size,d_call,v_call
TGTGCCAGCAGCTCTCAGGGGCACACCGGGGAGCTGTTTTTT,CASSSQGHTGELFF,TRBJ2-2,-,-,TRBV11-3
TGTGCCAGCTCCCGCGGGAACACTGAAGCTTTCTTT,CASSRGNTEAFF,TRBJ1-1,few,-,TRBV18
TGTGCCACCAGTGATTGGACAGGGGGTGGCTACACCTTC,CATSDWTGGGYTF,TRBJ1-2,-,TRBD1,TRBV24-1
TGTGCCAGTAGTATAGCGCAGTTGAACACTGAAGCTTTCTTT,CASSIAQLNTEAFF,TRBJ1-1,-,-,TRBV19
TGTGCCAGCAGGGATGACGCGGCGGACACCGGGGAGCTGTTTTTT,CASRDDAADTGELFF,TRBJ2-2,-,-,TRBV2
TGCAGCTACTCAGGGGGCTTCGATGAAGCTTTCTTT,CSYSGGFDEAFF,TRBJ1-1,once,TRBD1,TRBV29-1
TGTGCCAGTAGCGACAGGGGTGGAAAGGAGACCCAGTACTTC,CASSDRGGKETQYF,TRBJ2-5,few,TRBD1,TRBV19
TGTGCCATCAGTAGCCCCCGGGACACCATCCTTTTC,CAISSPRDTILF,TRBJ2-7,-,-,TRBV10-3
TGTGCCAGCCTTCGGGGTTTAGGGGGCCCTAGCACAGATACGCAGTATTTT,CASLRGLGGPSTDTQYF,TRBJ2-3,-,TRBD1,TRBV2
TGTGCCAGCAGCCAAGAGGGAGTGGGGTTTTGGGAGCAGTTCTTC,CASSQEGVGFWEQFF,TRBJ2-1,-,-,TRBV4-2
TGTGCCAGCAGGTTACAGGGGGGCGAGACCCAGTACTTC,CASRLQGGETQYF,TRBJ2-5,-,TRBD1,TRBV28
TGTGCCTGCAACCTCCTTAGGCCTAGGAGTGAAAAACTGTTTTTT,CACNLLRPRSEKLFF,TRBJ1-4,-,-,TRBV30
TGTGCTAGTGGTTTGGGCCAAGGGGGCAATGAGCAGTTCTTC,CASGLGQGGNEQFF,TRBJ2-1,-,-,TRBV12-5
TGTGCCAGCAGTTACCGCCCCGCGGACAGGGGCTATGGCTACACCTTC,CASSYRPADRGYGYTF,TRBJ1-2,-,TRBD1,TRBV6-5
TGTGCCAGCTCACCACTTGGGACAGGAATTGCTCAGCCCCAGCATTTT,CASSPLGTGIAQPQHF,TRBJ1-5,-,TRBD1,TRBV18
TGTGCCAGCAGCCGGCAACTAAATGAAAAACTGTTTTTT,CASSRQLNEKLFF,TRBJ1-4,-,-,TRBV27
TGTGCCAGCAGCTTCGTCGACAGGGGGCTTCTCGGCTACACCTTC,CASSFVDRGLLGYTF,TRBJ1-2,-,TRBD1,TRBV11-2
TGTGCCAGCAGCACGAGTTCTGGAAACACCATATATTTT,CASSTSSGNTIYF,TRBJ1-3,-,-,TRBV7-7
TGTGCCAGCAGCTTGTTGGAGGGCACTGAAGCTTTCTTT,CASSLLEGTEAFF,TRBJ1-1,-,-,TRBV5-4
TGCGCCAGCAGCTTGGCGGGTATGGCGGACACTGAAGCTTTCTTT,CASSLAGMADTEAFF,TRBJ1-1,-,-,TRBV5-1
TGTGCCTGGAGTGAGAGGGCGTGGGCTTTCTTT,CAWSERAWAFF,TRBJ1-1,-,-,TRBV30
TGTGCCAGCAGTAGCAGACCGGGACAGAGGATTAATGAGCAGTTCTTC,CASSSRPGQRINEQFF,TRBJ2-1,-,TRBD1,TRBV2
TGTGCCAGCTCACAGGGGAGGAATAATGAAAAACTGTTTTTT,CASSQGRNNEKLFF,TRBJ1-4,-,-,TRBV18
TGTGCCAGTAGTCCCCGCGGGGCGGCCGGGGAGCTGTTTTTT,CASSPRGAAGELFF,TRBJ2-2,once,-,TRBV19
TGTGCCAGCAGTCCCGACAGACAGGGCTACACCTTC,CASSPDRQGYTF,TRBJ1-2,-,-,TRBV6-5
TGTGCCAGCAGCCGGGGACAGTCGAACACTGAAGCTTTCTTT,CASSRGQSNTEAFF,TRBJ1-1,-,TRBD1,TRBV6-2/TRBV6-3
TGTGCCAGCAGTTTAGAGCGATCTCAGCCCCAGCATTTT,CASSLERSQPQHF,TRBJ1-5,few,-,TRBV12-3/TRBV12-4
TGTGCCAGCAGCCGGGGGGGCACAGGGTCCCTAGACTATGGCTACACCTTC,CASSRGGTGSLDYGYTF,TRBJ1-2,-,-,TRBV27
TGTGCCAGCAGCCATGCCTCACTAGCGGGGGCTACCTCCTACGAGCAGTACTTC,CASSHASLAGATSYEQYF,TRBJ2-7,-,TRBD2,TRBV3-1/TRBV3-2
TGTGCCACCAGCACGTTCCGCCAGGGGACAGGGAAGGCACCCCTCCACTTT,CATSTFRQGTGKAPLHF,TRBJ1-6,few,TRBD1,TRBV15
TGTGCCAGCAGTTCCAGGACAGGGAACAATCAGCCCCAGCATTTT,CASSSRTGNNQPQHF,TRBJ1-5,-,TRBD1,TRBV2
TGTGCCACCAGCAGGTCACGGGACTGGGATGAAGCTTTCTTT,CATSRSRDWDEAFF,TRBJ1-1,once,-,TRBV15
TGTGCTAGTGGTACCCGACAGGGCGGGGAGCAGTTCTTC,CASGTRQGGEQFF,TRBJ2-1,once,TRBD1,TRBV12-5
TGTGCCAGCAGTCCAGAGACAGGAATTTTTAGCACAGATACGCAGTATTTT,CASSPETGIFSTDTQYF,TRBJ2-3,-,-,TRBV28
TGTGCCACCAGTGATCCCGGACTAGCGGGGGGGAATAATGAGCAGTTCTTC,CATSDPGLAGGNNEQFF,TRBJ2-1,once,TRBD2,TRBV24-1
TGTGCCAGCAGTTACGCGGGGAATCAAGGCTACACCTTC,CASSYAGNQGYTF,TRBJ1-2,-,-,TRBV6-5
TGCGCCAGCAGCTTGAGACAGGGAGCGGGCAATGAGCAGTTCTTC,CASSLRQGAGNEQFF,TRBJ2-1,-,-,TRBV5-1
TGTGCCAGCAGCAAAGCGTGTCAGGGGGTGGACGAGCAGTACTTC,CASSKACQGVDEQYF,TRBJ2-7,once,-,TRBV21-1
TGCGCCAGCAGTGAGTCACGGGTCCTTCCTCAGTACTTC,CASSESRVLPQYF,TRBJ2-7,-,-,TRBV10-1
TGTGCCATCAACGGCGGGGGGAATAATGAGCAGTTCTTC,CAINGGGNNEQFF,TRBJ2-1,-,TRBD2,TRBV10-3
TGCGCCAGCAGCCAAGTCGAGACAGTGGCAGTACATCAGCCCCAGCATTTT,CASSQVETVAVHQPQHF,TRBJ1-5,-,-,TRBV4-1
TGTGCCAGCTCACAAGTAGGGGGGGCCCACTATGGCTACACCTTC,CASSQVGGAHYGYTF,TRBJ1-2,-,-,TRBV18
TGTGCCAGCAGCTCTGCAGGGACAACTAATGAAAAACTGTTTTTT,CASSSAGTTNEKLFF,TRBJ1-4,-,-,TRBV28
TGTGCCTGGGGACGCGGGGTTACCTACGAGCAGTACTTC,CAWGRGVTYEQYF,TRBJ2-7,-,-,TRBV30
TGTGCCCCGATCGAGACAGGAGCAAATTCACCCCTCCACTTT,CAPIETGANSPLHF,TRBJ1-6,-,-,TRBV7-5